These 20 T cell receptor beta chains came from one sample sequenced in a study of technical replicates of blood from a few donors. The protocol was immunoSEQ multiplex PCR, while the TCRdb copy is restricted to in-frame clones and leaves out a portion. The sample consists of some 60,000 clones, approximately 90% of them appearing once. Source material: PBMCs. The source of these receptors is a human donor in good health. Some clones in this sample may be carry-over from other donors' samples.

The chain is built from TRBV30 and TRBJ1-1; TRBD1 agrees at 8 bases. With 0 bases clipped from V and 5 bases from J, the junction kept 5 bases outside the gene matches. The CDR3 totals 14 residues. Per the germline V gene, CDR1 is GTSNPN and CDR2 is SVGIG (reference sequence). CDR3 nucleotide sequence: TGTGCCTGGAGTGTGACAGGGGTTCGGACTGAAGCTTTCTTT. Protein sequence: CAWSVTGVRTEAFF.

The chain has TRBV7-7 and TRBJ2-1, with 7 bases that match TRBD2. This CDR3 is 13 amino acids long. Unmatched junction bases numbered 10, after V lost 8 bases and J lost 9 bases. The germline V gene has CDR1 SSHAT and CDR2 FNYEAQ (reference sequence). In DNA, the CDR3 is TGTGCCAGCGCCGGGGTAGCGGGTGGTGAGCAGTTCTTC. Protein sequence: CASAGVAGGEQFF.

The rearrangement links TRBV5-6 to TRBJ1-2, with D perhaps matching TRBD1 (5 bases). Per the germline V gene, CDR1 is SGHDT and CDR2 is YYEEEE. V lost 4 bases and J lost 2, with 15 bases in between. This CDR3 is 15 amino acids long. In DNA form, the CDR3 reads TGTGCCAGCAGCACCACAGGATCAGTCAACTATGGCTACACCTTC. Translating it yields CASSTTGSVNYGYTF.

The chain employs TRBV5-1 and TRBJ2-5; 7 bases line up with TRBD2. J gave up 2 bases and V 3 bases, and 7 bases lay outside the gene matches. Germline V gene data show CDR1 as SGHRS and CDR2 as YFSETQ. The CDR3 has 15 residues. The CDR3 loop is CASSSLSGGQETQYF. The CDR3 nucleotides read TGCGCCAGCAGCTCGTTATCGGGGGGTCAAGAGACCCAGTACTTC.

The rearrangement joins TRBV14 to TRBJ2-1; D possibly corresponds to TRBD2 (6 bases). CDR3 length equals 15 residues. V was pared by 1 base and J by 4 bases, with 11 bases between. Germline V gives CDR1 SGHDN, CDR2 FVKESK. CDR3 protein: CASSQAGVMYNEQFF. The CDR3 bases are TGTGCCAGCAGCCAAGCGGGAGTTATGTACAATGAGCAGTTCTTC.

The chain is built from TRBV2 and TRBJ1-2, with D possibly matching TRBD1 (5 bases). The CDR3 totals 14 residues. V lost 5 bases and J lost 4, with 14 bases in between. CDR1 and CDR2 (germline): SNHLY, FYNNEI. The CDR3 DNA reads TGTGCCAGCAGTCAGAGTGACAGCGTCTATGGCTACACCTTC. Translating gives CASSQSDSVYGYTF. Supplemented by reference TRBV2 and TRBJ1-2, the full variable domain reads EPEVTQTPSHQVTQMGQEVILRCVPISNHLYFYWYRQILGQKVEFLVSFYNNEISEKSEIFDDQFSVERPDGSNFTLKIRSTKLEDSAMYFCASSQSDSVYGYTFGSGTRLTVV.

V and J are TRBV2 and TRBJ2-7; 12 bases agree with TRBD2. J gave up 2 bases and V 4 bases, and 3 bases lay outside the gene matches. The germline V gene encodes CDR1 SNHLY and CDR2 FYNNEI. The length of the CDR3 is 15 residues. CDR3 in DNA: TGTGCCAGCAGTGCGACTAGCGGGAGTCCCTACGAGCAGTACTTC. Protein product: CASSATSGSPYEQYF.

Here the CDR3 reads CASSLGRGNNEQFF. The CDR3 nucleotides read TGTGCCAGCAGCTTAGGGCGCGGGAACAATGAGCAGTTCTTC. The V call is TRBV7-2, the J call TRBJ2-1, with a weak D call TRBD2 (6 bases). V was pared by 1 base and J by 5 bases, with 9 bases between. From germline, CDR1 is SGHTA and CDR2 FQGNSA. The CDR3 extends over 14 amino acids.

This sequence joins TRBV4-2 and TRBJ1-2; maybe TRBD1 (6 bases). This CDR3 has 15 residues. CDR1 and CDR2 (germline): LGHNA, YNFKEQ. The V end was cut by 0 bases, the J end by 5 bases, with 13 bases between. DNA for the CDR3: TGTGCCAGCAGCCAAGATCCCAAGGGGGATTATGGCTACACCTTC. Translated, it gives CASSQDPKGDYGYTF.

The CDR3 here is CASSVGRGAEAFF. Here the CDR3 DNA reads TGTGCCAGCAGCGTGGGTCGTGGAGCTGAAGCTTTCTTT. V is TRBV11-2 and J is TRBJ1-1; D gene uncertain. CDR1 and CDR2 (germline): SGHAT, FQNNGV. The V gene lost 5 bases and the J gene lost 6 bases, with 13 bases spanning the gap. The CDR3 totals 13 residues. Complete variable domain (other parts from reference TRBV11-2 and TRBJ1-1): EAGVAQSPRYKIIEKRQSVAFWCNPISGHATLYWYQQILGQGPKLLIQFQNNGVVDDSQLPKDRFSAERLKGVDSTLKIQPAKLEDSAVYLCASSVGRGAEAFFGQGTRLTVV.

The CDR3 DNA sequence: TGTGCCAGCCGAATACAGGGGCGCTATGGCTACACCTTC. Its protein product is CASRIQGRYGYTF. The rearrangement links TRBV13 to TRBJ1-2, with 7 bases matching TRBD1. CDR3 length equals 13 residues. Losses at the gene ends were 8 bases for V and 4 bases for J; bases not matched to a gene: 7. CDR1 and CDR2 from the germline V gene are PRHDT and FYEKMQ (reference sequence).

This chain connects TRBV4-1 to TRBJ1-2; D is perhaps TRBD1 (6 bases). In germline, CDR1 is MGHRA, CDR2 YSYEKL. Trimming took 4 bases from V and 4 from J, leaving 16 bases between them. CDR3 length: 15 amino acids. The CDR3: CASSPQNGGVYGYTF. CDR3 sequence (DNA): TGCGCCAGCAGCCCTCAGAATGGGGGCGTCTATGGCTACACCTTC.

This clone occurred a few times. This chain joins TRBV5-4 and TRBJ1-1; D is ambiguous. Trimming stripped 1 base from V and 1 base from J, with 5 bases between. This CDR3 spans 13 amino acids. In germline, CDR1 is SGHNT, CDR2 YYREEE (reference sequence). DNA for the CDR3: TGTGCCAGCAGCTTGAGTAGGAACACTGAAGCTTTCTTT. This translates into CASSLSRNTEAFF. Supplemented by reference TRBV5-4 and TRBJ1-1, the full variable domain reads ETGVTQSPTHLIKTRGQQVTLRCSSQSGHNTVSWYQQALGQGPQFIFQYYREEENGRGNFPPRFSGLQFPNYSSELNVNALELDDSALYLCASSLSRNTEAFFGQGTRLTVV.

This clone was recorded once. The chain is built from TRBV4-3 and TRBJ2-7; 12 bases match TRBD2. CDR1 LGHNA and CDR2 YSLEER come from the germline V gene. The CDR3 is 15 amino acids. V lost 5 bases and J lost 0; bases outside the gene matches: 2. The CDR3 nucleotides read TGCGCCAGCAGCAAGACTAGCGGGGGCTCCTACGAGCAGTACTTC. Translation: CASSKTSGGSYEQYF.

This rearrangement joins TRBV6-6 to TRBJ2-3, with 8 bases aligning to TRBD2. Per germline, CDR1 MNHNY and CDR2 SVGAGI (reference sequence). This CDR3 spans 16 amino acids. Trimming at V came to 0 bases and at J to 0 bases, leaving 2 bases not matched to a gene. The CDR3 protein is CASSYSSGTSTDTQYF. The CDR3, as DNA: TGTGCCAGCAGTTACTCTAGCGGGACTAGCACAGATACGCAGTATTTT.

This sequence joins TRBV9 and TRBJ1-4; 8 bases line up with TRBD1. The CDR3 spans 18 residues. Germline V gene lookup returns CDR1 SGDLS and CDR2 YYNGEE. V lost 0 bases and J lost 6; bases outside the gene matches: 13. In DNA form, the CDR3 reads TGTGCCAGCAGCGTAGGAGCCGGGACAGGTGCCGGGTATGAAAAACTGTTTTTT. It is translated as CASSVGAGTGAGYEKLFF.

This CDR3 reads CASRPDGRSTGELFF. In DNA, the CDR3 is TGTGCCAGCAGGCCGGACGGGCGAAGCACGGGGGAACTGTTTTTT. The V and J genes are TRBV2 and TRBJ1-4, with D perhaps TRBD1 (5 bases). Trimming stripped 6 bases from V and 12 bases from J, with 23 bases between. CDR1 and CDR2 from the germline V gene are SNHLY and FYNNEI. The CDR3 sequence is 15 residues long.

The rearrangement links TRBV14 to TRBJ2-3; D might be TRBD2 (6 bases). Trimming shortened V by 5 bases and J by 4 bases, and 16 bases separated the two germline ends. Germline CDR1 and CDR2: SGHDN and FVKESK. The CDR3 covers 15 residues. The CDR3 is CASSDRDWEADTQYF. The DNA of the CDR3 is TGTGCCAGCAGCGATCGGGACTGGGAGGCAGATACGCAGTATTTT.

This sequence joins TRBV5-1 and TRBJ2-6; 10 nucleotides line up with TRBD1. CDR1 and CDR2 (germline): SGHRS, YFSETQ. J was trimmed by 7 bases and V by 4 bases; bases with no gene match: 14. The CDR3 has 18 amino acids. The CDR3 nucleotides read TGCGCCAGCAGCATAGCACCGGGACAGGGGCGACGTGCCAACGTCCTGACTTTC. Protein product: CASSIAPGQGRRANVLTF.

This clone was seen only once. The gene calls are TRBV7-6 and TRBJ2-1; perhaps TRBD2 as D (5 bases). The CDR3 covers 14 residues. V lost 5 bases to trimming and J lost 0 bases, with 8 bases between them. CDR1 is SGHVS and CDR2 is FNYEAQ in the germline V gene. CDR3 loop: CASSQEASYNEQFF. The CDR3 nucleotides are TGTGCCAGCAGCCAGGAGGCCTCCTACAATGAGCAGTTCTTC.